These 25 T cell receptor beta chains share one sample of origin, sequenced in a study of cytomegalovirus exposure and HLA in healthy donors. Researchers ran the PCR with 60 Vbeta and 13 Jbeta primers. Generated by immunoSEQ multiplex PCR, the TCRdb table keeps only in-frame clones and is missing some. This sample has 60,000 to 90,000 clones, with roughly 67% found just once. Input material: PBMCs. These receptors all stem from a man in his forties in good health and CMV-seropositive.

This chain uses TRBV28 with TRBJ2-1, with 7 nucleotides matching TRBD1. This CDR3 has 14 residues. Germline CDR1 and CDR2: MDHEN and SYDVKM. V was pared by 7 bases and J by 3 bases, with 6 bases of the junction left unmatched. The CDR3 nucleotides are TGTGCCAGCACCGAGGGACAGATCTACAATGAGCAGTTCTTC. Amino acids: CASTEGQIYNEQFF. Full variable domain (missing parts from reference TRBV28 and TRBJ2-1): DVKVTQSSRYLVKRTGEKVFLECVQDMDHENMFWYRQDPGLGLRLIYFSYDVKMKEKGDIPEGYSVSREKKERFSLILESASTNQTSMYLCASTEGQIYNEQFFGPGTRLTVL.

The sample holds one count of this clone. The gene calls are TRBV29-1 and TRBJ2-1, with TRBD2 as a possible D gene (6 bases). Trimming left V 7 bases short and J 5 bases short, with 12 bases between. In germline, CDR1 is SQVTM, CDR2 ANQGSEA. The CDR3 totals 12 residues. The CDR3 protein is CSAGVGNNEQFF. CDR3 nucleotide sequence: TGCAGCGCGGGGGTCGGGAACAATGAGCAGTTCTTC.

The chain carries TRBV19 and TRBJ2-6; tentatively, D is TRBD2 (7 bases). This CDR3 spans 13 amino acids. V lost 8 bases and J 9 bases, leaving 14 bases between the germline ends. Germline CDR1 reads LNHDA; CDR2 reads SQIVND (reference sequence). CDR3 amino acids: CASGGGGGNVLTF. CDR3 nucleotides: TGTGCCAGTGGGGGCGGGGGTGGCAACGTCCTGACTTTC.

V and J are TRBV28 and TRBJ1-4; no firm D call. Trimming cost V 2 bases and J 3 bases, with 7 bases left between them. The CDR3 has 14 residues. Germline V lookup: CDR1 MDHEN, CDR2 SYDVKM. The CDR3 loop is CASSLAVSNEKLFF. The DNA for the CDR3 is TGTGCCAGCAGTTTAGCAGTCTCTAATGAAAAACTGTTTTTT.

CDR3 nucleotide sequence: TGTGCCAGCAGCCCAGGGGGCACGAATGAAAAACTGTTTTTT. It encodes CASSPGGTNEKLFF. The V call is TRBV6-6, the J call TRBJ1-4, with TRBD1 matching over 8 bases. This CDR3 region has 14 residues. V dropped 6 bases and J dropped 5; count of bases not matched to a gene: 5. CDR1 and CDR2 (germline): MNHNY, SVGAGI (reference sequence).

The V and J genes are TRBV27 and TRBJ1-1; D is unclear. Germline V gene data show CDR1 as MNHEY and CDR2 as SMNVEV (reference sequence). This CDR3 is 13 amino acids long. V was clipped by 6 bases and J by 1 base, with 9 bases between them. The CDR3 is CASSQNKNTEAFF. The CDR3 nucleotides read TGTGCCAGCAGCCAGAACAAGAACACTGAAGCTTTCTTT.

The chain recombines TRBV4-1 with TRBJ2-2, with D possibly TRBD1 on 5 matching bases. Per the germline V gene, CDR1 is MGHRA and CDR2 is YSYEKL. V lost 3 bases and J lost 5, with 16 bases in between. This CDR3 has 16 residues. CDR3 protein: CASSHRPKGITGELFF. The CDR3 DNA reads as TGCGCCAGCAGCCACCGTCCCAAGGGGATAACCGGGGAGCTGTTTTTT.

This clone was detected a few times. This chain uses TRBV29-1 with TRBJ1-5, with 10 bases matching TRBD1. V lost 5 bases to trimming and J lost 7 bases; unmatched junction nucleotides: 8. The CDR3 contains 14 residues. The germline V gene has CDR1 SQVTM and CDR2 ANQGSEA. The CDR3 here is CSVKDRGLEQPQHF. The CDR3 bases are TGCAGCGTTAAGGACAGGGGGTTGGAACAGCCCCAGCATTTT.

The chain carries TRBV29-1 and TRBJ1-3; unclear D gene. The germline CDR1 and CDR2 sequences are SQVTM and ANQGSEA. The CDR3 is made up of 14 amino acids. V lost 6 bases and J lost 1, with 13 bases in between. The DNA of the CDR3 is TGCAGCGTCCAAGGGAGCGAATCTGGAAACACCATATATTTT. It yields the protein CSVQGSESGNTIYF. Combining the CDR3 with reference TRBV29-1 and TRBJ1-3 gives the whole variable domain SAVISQKPSRDICQRGTSLTIQCQVDSQVTMMFWYRQQPGQSLTLIATANQGSEATYESGFVIDKFPISRPNLTFSTLTVSNMSPEDSSIYLCSVQGSESGNTIYFGEGSWLTVV.

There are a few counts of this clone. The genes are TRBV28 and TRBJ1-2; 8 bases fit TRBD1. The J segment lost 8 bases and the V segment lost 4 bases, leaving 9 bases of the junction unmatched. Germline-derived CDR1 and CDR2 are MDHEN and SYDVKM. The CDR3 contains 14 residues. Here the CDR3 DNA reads TGTGCCAGCAGTTCCCCAGGGGGCGCGGGGGGCTACACCTTC. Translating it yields CASSSPGGAGGYTF.

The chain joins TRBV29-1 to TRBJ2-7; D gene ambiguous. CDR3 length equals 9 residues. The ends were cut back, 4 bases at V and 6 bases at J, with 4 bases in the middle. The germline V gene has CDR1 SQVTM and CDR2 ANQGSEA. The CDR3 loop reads CSVVSEQYF. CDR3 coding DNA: TGCAGCGTTGTTAGCGAGCAGTACTTC.

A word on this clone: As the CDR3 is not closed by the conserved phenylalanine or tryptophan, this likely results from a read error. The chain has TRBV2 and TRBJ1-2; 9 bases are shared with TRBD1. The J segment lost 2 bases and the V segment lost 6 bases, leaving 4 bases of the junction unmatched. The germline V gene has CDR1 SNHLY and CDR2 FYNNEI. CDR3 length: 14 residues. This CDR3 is CASSADRGNYGYTV. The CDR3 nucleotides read TGTGCCAGCAGCGCTGACAGGGGGAACTATGGCTACACCGTC.

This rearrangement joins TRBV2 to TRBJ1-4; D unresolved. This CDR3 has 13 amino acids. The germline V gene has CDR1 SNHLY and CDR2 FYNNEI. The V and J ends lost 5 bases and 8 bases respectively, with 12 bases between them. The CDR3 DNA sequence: TGTGCCAGCAGTCCCAAGACCAGGGAAAAACTGTTTTTT. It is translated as CASSPKTREKLFF.

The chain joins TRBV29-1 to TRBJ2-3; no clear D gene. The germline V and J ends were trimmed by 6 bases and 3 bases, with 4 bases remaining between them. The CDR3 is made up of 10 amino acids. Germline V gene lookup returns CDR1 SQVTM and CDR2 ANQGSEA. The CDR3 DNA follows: TGCAGCGTGAGGACAGATACGCAGTATTTT. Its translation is CSVRTDTQYF.

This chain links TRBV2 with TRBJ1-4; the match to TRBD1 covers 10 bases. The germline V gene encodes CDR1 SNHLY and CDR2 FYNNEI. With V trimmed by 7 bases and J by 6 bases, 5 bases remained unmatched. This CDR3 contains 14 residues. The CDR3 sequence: CASITGTGDEKLFF. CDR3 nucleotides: TGTGCCAGCATCACCGGGACAGGGGATGAAAAACTGTTTTTT. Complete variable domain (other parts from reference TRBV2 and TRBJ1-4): EPEVTQTPSHQVTQMGQEVILRCVPISNHLYFYWYRQILGQKVEFLVSFYNNEISEKSEIFDDQFSVERPDGSNFTLKIRSTKLEDSAMYFCASITGTGDEKLFFGSGTQLSVL.

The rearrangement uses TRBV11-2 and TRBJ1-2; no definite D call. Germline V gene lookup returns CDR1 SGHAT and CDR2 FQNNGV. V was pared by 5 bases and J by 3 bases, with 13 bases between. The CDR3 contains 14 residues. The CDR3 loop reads CASSPPAGYYGYTF. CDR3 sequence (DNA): TGTGCCAGCAGCCCCCCGGCGGGGTACTATGGCTACACCTTC.

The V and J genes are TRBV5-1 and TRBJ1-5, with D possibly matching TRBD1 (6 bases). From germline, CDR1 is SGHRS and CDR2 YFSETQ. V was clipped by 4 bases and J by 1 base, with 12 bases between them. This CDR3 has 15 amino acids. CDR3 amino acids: CASSRSGDSNQPQHF. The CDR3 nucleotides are TGCGCCAGCAGCCGGTCAGGGGACAGCAATCAGCCCCAGCATTTT.

CDR3 coding DNA: TGTGCCAGCAGAACGGACAGGAACACTGAAGCTTTCTTT. Translating it yields CASRTDRNTEAFF. The chain is built from TRBV7-2 and TRBJ1-1; TRBD1 is a possible D gene (6 bases). The V end was cut by 6 bases, the J end by 1 base, with 9 bases between. The CDR3 runs to 13 residues. Germline assignment: CDR1 SGHTA and CDR2 FQGNSA.

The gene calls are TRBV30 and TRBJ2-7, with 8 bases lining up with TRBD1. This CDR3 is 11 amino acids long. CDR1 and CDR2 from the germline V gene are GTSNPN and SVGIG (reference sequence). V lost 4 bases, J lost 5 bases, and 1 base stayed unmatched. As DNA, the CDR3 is TGTGCCTGGAACAGGGGGGACGAGCAGTACTTC. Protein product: CAWNRGDEQYF.

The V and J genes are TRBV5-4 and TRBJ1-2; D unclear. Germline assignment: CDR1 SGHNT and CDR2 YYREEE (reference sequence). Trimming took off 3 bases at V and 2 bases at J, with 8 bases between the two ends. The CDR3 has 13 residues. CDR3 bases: TGTGCCAGCAGCTCGACGGGGAACTATGGCTACACCTTC. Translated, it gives CASSSTGNYGYTF.

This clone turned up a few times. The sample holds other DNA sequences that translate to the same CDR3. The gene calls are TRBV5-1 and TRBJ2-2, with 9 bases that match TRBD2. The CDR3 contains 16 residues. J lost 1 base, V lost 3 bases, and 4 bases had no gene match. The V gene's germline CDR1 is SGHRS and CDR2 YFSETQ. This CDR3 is CASSSLTSGNTGELFF. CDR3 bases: TGCGCCAGCAGCTCTTTGACTAGCGGGAACACCGGGGAGCTGTTTTTT. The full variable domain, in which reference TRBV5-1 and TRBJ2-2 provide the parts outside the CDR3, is KAGVTQTPRYLIKTRGQQVTLSCSPISGHRSVSWYQQTPGQGLQFLFEYFSETQRNKGNFPGRFSGRQFSNSRSEMNVSTLELGDSALYLCASSSLTSGNTGELFFGEGSRLTVL.

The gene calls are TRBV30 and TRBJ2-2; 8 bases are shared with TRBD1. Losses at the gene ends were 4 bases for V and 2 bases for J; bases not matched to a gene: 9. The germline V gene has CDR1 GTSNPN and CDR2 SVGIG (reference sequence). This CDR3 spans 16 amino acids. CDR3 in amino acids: CAWTFRTGINTGELFF. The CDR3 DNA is TGTGCCTGGACATTTCGGACAGGGATAAACACCGGGGAGCTGTTTTTT.

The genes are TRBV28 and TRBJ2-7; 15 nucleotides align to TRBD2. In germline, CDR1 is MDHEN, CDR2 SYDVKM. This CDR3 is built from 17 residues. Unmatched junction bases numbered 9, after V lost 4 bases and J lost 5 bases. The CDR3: CASSWTRTSGRAHEQYF. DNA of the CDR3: TGTGCCAGCAGTTGGACCCGGACTAGCGGGAGGGCCCACGAGCAGTACTTC.

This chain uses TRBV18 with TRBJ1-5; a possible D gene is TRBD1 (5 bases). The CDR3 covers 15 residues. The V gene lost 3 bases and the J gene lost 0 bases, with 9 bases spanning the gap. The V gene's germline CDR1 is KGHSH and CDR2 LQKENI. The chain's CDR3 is CASSPTVDSNQPQHF. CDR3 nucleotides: TGTGCCAGCTCACCGACAGTGGATAGCAATCAGCCCCAGCATTTT.

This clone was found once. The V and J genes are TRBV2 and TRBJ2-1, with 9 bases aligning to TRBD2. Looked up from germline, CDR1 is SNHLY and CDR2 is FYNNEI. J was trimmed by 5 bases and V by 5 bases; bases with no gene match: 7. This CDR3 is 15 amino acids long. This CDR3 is CASSLVASGDNEQFF. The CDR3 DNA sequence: TGTGCCAGCAGTCTGGTGGCTAGCGGGGACAATGAGCAGTTCTTC.